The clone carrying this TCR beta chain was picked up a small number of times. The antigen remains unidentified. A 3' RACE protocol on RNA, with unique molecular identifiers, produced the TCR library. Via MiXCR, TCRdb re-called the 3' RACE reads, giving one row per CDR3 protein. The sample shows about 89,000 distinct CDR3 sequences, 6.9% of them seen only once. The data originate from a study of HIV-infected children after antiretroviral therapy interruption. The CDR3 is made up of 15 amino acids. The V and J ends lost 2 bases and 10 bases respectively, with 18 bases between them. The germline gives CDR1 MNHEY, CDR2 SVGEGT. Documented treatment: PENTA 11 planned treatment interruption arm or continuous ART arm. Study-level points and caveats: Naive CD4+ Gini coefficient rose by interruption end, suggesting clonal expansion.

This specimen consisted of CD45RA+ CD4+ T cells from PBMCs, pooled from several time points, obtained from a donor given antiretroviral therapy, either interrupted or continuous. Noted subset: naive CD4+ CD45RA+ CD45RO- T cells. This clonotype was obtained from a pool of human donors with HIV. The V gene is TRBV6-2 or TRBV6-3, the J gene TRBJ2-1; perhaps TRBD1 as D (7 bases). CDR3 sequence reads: CASSYGAGGKEEQFF. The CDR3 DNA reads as TGTGCCAGCAGTTACGGTGCAGGGGGGAAGGAGGAGCAGTTCTTC.